Described below is a single TCR beta chain sequence and its context. The junction and the germline gene differ at one end; a read error may be behind it. This CDR3 is also generated by other DNA sequences in the sample. The sample originates from a study of control samples from healthy donors and cancer patients. The CDR3 loop spans 15 amino acids. The germline V gene encodes CDR1 SGHKS and CDR2 YYEKEE (reference sequence). The repertoire was sequenced with immunoSEQ multiplex PCR; TCRdb's copy has only in-frame clones and lacks some. Of about 160,000 clones in the sample, approximately 94% are singletons; the top ten hold around 13%.

The sample comprised PBMCs. The clonotype was recovered from a man aged 60 to 69 with colorectal cancer. The chain uses TRBV5-5 and TRBJ1-1; a weak D match, TRBD1 (5 bases). CDR3 DNA: TGCGCCAGCAGCTTTTTAGTGCGCAGGGCCGCTGAAGCTTTCTTT. This gives the protein CASSFLVRRAAEAFF.